Reported below is one T cell receptor beta chain. This sample is part of a study of cytomegalovirus exposure and HLA in healthy donors. This CDR3 is 15 amino acids long. Germline V lookup: CDR1 MDHEN, CDR2 SYDVKM. V was clipped by 2 bases and J by 8 bases, with 15 bases between them. A multiplex PCR was run with 60 Vbeta primers and 13 Jbeta primers. This table comes from immunoSEQ multiplex PCR, and its TCRdb copy is limited to in-frame clones, with some not included. The sample includes around 180,000 clones, more than 65% of them seen just once. Sequencing used PBMCs. This clonotype originated in a girl aged 2 to 10 in good health and CMV-seropositive. This chain joins TRBV28 and TRBJ1-4; no definite D call. The DNA of the CDR3 is TGTGCCAGCAGTTTAGAGGGTAGGGTTTCAGAAAAACTGTTTTTT. It specifies CASSLEGRVSEKLFF. The whole variable domain, filled in from reference TRBV28 and TRBJ1-4, reads DVKVTQSSRYLVKRTGEKVFLECVQDMDHENMFWYRQDPGLGLRLIYFSYDVKMKEKGDIPEGYSVSREKKERFSLILESASTNQTSMYLCASSLEGRVSEKLFFGSGTQLSVL.